The subject of this entry is one T cell receptor (beta chain). These data are taken from a study of cytomegalovirus exposure and HLA in healthy donors. J gave up 3 bases and V 6 bases, and 7 bases lay outside the gene matches. The CDR3 length is 15 residues. CDR1 and CDR2 (germline): SNHLY, FYNNEI. Vbeta (60) and Jbeta (13) primers were used in the PCR. The data were produced by immunoSEQ multiplex PCR, yet TCRdb's version contains in-frame clones alone and is incomplete. The sample includes around 220,000 clones, 60% to 85% of them seen just once. The TCR comes from a man aged 40-55 years in good health and CMV-seronegative. This chain joins TRBV2 and TRBJ2-3, with TRBD2 matching over 9 bases. Sequencing was performed on PBMCs. The CDR3 protein is CASRGTSMITDTQYF. CDR3 nucleotide sequence: TGTGCCAGCAGGGGGACTAGCATGATTACAGATACGCAGTATTTT.